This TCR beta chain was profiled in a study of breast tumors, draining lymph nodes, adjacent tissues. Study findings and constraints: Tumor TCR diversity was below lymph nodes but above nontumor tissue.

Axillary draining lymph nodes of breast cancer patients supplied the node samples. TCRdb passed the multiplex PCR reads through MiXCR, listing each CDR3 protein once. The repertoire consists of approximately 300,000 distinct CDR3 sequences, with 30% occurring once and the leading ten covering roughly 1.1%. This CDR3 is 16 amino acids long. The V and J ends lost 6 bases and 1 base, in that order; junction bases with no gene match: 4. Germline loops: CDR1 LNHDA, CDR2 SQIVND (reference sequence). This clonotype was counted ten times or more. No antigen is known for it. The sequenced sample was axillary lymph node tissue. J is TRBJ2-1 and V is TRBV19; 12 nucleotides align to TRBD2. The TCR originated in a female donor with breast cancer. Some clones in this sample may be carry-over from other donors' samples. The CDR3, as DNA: TGTGCCAGTAGGATGACTAGCGGGAGTTCCTACAATGAGCAGTTCTTC. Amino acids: CASRMTSGSSYNEQFF. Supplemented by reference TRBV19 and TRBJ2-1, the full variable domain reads DGGITQSPKYLFRKEGQNVTLSCEQNLNHDAMYWYRQDPGQGLRLIYYSQIVNDFQKGDIAEGYSVSREKKESFPLTVTSAQKNPTAFYLCASRMTSGSSYNEQFFGPGTRLTVL.